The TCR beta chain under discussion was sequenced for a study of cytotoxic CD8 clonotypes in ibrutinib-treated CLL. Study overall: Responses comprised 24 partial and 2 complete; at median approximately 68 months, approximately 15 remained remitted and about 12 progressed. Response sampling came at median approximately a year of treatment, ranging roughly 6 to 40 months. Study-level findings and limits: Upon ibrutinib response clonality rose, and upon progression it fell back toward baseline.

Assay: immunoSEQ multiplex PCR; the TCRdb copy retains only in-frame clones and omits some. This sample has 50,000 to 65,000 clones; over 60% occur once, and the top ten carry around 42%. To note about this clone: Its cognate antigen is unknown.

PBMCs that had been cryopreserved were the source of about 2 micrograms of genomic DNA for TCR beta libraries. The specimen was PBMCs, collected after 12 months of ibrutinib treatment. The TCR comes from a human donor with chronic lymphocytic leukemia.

The CDR3 region is CATRLDSPYNEQFF. In DNA form, the CDR3 reads TGTGCCACTCGACTAGATTCCCCTTACAATGAGCAGTTCTTC. This rearrangement joins TRBV27 to TRBJ2-1; the D gene is possibly TRBD2 (6 bases). Between the trimmed V and J ends, which lost 10 bases and 4 bases, there was a span of 17 bases. Per the germline V gene, CDR1 is MNHEY and CDR2 is SMNVEV (reference sequence). The CDR3 covers 14 residues.